Listed here are 10 T cell receptor beta chains from one sample, sequenced in a study of T-cell memory formation after mild COVID-19 (dated by TCRdb to the early 2020s). Library construction relied on 5' RACE. Instrument used: Illumina NovaSeq 6000. The public reads were run again by TCRdb, first through fastp at Q25 and then through MiXCR, and only productive beta chains were kept. Each CDR3 protein gets just one entry, which takes the most common genes and DNA from the rows behind it. The sample yields under 300,000 distinct CDR3 sequences; under 20% were counted once. More than 20% of the sample lies in the top ten. The sample was PBMCs or a T cell subset sorted from them (not recorded which). These receptors were obtained from a man younger than 30 who had mild COVID-19 (a few samples of this study predate the infection). The sample titles of this study are shuffled in the database, so cell type and time point are left out; the donor was told from shared clones.

CDR3 protein: CASSYVASSYEQYF. CDR3 DNA: TGTGCCAGCAGTTATGTGGCGTCCTCCTACGAGCAGTACTTC. The J gene is TRBJ2-7, the V gene TRBV12-3 or TRBV12-4; D uncertain. Trimming removed 4 bases at V and 0 bases at J, with 10 bases between. CDR3 length: 14 amino acids.

This clonotype has ten or more counts. V and J are TRBV12-3 or TRBV12-4 and TRBJ2-1; TRBD2 agrees at 9 bases. This CDR3 comprises 15 residues. V shed 5 bases and J 3 bases; nucleotides not matched to a gene: 5. In DNA form, the CDR3 reads TGTGCCAGCAGTGATAGCGGGGGTTACTACAATGAGCAGTTCTTC. It translates to CASSDSGGYYNEQFF.

The V and J genes are TRBV11-3 and TRBJ2-1; D not certain. Germline CDR1 SGHNT, CDR2 YENEEA. The CDR3 is 12 amino acids. V lost 5 bases, J lost 9 bases, and 11 bases lay in between. DNA for the CDR3: TGTGCCAGCAGCATTCGGTTGGGTGAGCAGTTCTTC. The encoded protein is CASSIRLGEQFF.

This clonotype has at least ten counts. The rearrangement links TRBV7-2 to TRBJ2-3; TRBD2 matches at 15 bases. The J segment lost 9 bases and the V segment lost 5 bases, leaving 6 bases of the junction unmatched. The CDR3 loop spans 15 amino acids. Germline CDR1 and CDR2: SGHTA and FQGNSA. CDR3 DNA sequence: TGTGCCAGCAGCACCGAGGGACTAGCGGGGGGCACGCAGTATTTT. Translated, it gives CASSTEGLAGGTQYF.

A few counts support this clonotype. A single base separates this from a much larger clone, so it may be a read error. DNA for the CDR3: TGTGCCAGCAGTGAGCCGGGGGGCACAGATACGCAGTATTTT. This translates into CASSEPGGTDTQYF. The V and J genes are TRBV2 and TRBJ2-3, with D maybe TRBD2 (6 bases). The germline V gene has CDR1 SNHLY and CDR2 FYNNEI. The V gene lost 3 bases and the J gene lost 1 base, with 8 bases spanning the gap. The CDR3 has 14 amino acids.

The chain links TRBV20-1 to TRBJ1-2, with a possible D match to TRBD1 (6 bases). With 6 bases removed from V and 3 bases from J, the gap between germline ends came to 14 bases. The CDR3 totals 13 residues. Germline V CDR1 and CDR2: DFQATT, SNEGSKA (reference sequence). The CDR3 region is CSAAVRGDYGYTF. CDR3 bases: TGCAGTGCCGCAGTAAGGGGGGACTATGGCTACACCTTC.

This clonotype was counted only a few times. The chain couples TRBV29-1 to TRBJ2-4; D is possibly TRBD1 (6 bases). This CDR3 has 15 amino acids. CDR1 SQVTM and CDR2 ANQGSEA come from the germline V gene. The V and J ends lost 1 base and 3 bases respectively, with 13 bases between them. Written as DNA, the CDR3 is TGCAGCGTTGAAGGGGGGCCTGGGTTCAAAAACATTCAGTACTTC. Translation: CSVEGGPGFKNIQYF.

This clonotype was found many times. The gene calls are TRBV7-9 and TRBJ1-6, with D uncertain. The germline V gene has CDR1 SEHNR and CDR2 FQNEAQ (reference sequence). This CDR3 spans 12 amino acids. Trimming took off 3 bases at V and 8 bases at J, with 5 bases between the two ends. The CDR3 region has the DNA TGTGCCAGCAGCTTGGGGTATTCACCCCTCCACTTT. Its protein product is CASSLGYSPLHF. The full variable domain, completed using reference TRBV7-9 and TRBJ1-6, is DTGVSQNPRHKITKRGQNVTFRCDPISEHNRLYWYRQTLGQGPEFLTYFQNEAQLEKSRLLSDRFSAERPKGSFSTLEIQRTEQGDSAMYLCASSLGYSPLHFGNGTRLTVT.

This clonotype was picked up a small number of times. The chain carries TRBV6-1 and TRBJ1-3; D may be TRBD1 (5 bases). This CDR3 has 11 amino acids. Between the trimmed V and J ends, which lost 11 bases and 3 bases, there was a span of 8 bases. Germline V gives CDR1 MNHNS, CDR2 SASEGT. CDR3: CAGGFGNTIYF. CDR3 DNA sequence: TGTGCCGGGGGGTTTGGAAACACCATATATTTT.

This clonotype has more than one count but fewer than ten. The CDR3 is CASSDSSFTDTQYF. Here the CDR3 DNA reads TGTGCCAGCAGTGACTCAAGCTTCACAGATACGCAGTATTTT. J is TRBJ2-3 and V is TRBV6-4; D is unresolved. Germline CDR1 MRHNA, CDR2 SNTAGT. With 0 bases removed from V and 2 bases from J, the gap between germline ends came to 6 bases. The CDR3 extends over 14 amino acids.